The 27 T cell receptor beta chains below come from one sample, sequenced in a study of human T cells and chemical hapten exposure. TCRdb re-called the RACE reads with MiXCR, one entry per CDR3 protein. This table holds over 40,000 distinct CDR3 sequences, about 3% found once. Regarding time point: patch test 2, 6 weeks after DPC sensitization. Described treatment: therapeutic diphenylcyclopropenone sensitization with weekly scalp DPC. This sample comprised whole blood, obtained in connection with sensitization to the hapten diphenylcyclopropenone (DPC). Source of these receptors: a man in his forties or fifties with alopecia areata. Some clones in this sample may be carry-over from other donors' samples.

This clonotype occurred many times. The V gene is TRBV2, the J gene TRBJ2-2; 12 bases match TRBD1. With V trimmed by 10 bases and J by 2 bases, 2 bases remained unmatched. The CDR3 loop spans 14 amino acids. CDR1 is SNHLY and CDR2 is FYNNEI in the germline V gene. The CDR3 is CATGTGGNTGELFF. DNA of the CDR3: TGTGCCACCGGGACAGGGGGCAACACCGGGGAGCTGTTTTTT.

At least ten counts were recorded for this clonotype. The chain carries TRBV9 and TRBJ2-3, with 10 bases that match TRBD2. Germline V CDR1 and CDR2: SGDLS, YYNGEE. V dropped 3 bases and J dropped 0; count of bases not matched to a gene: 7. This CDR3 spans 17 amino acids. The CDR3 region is CASSAILAGASTDTQYF. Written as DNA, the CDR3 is TGTGCCAGCAGCGCGATTCTAGCGGGAGCTAGCACAGATACGCAGTATTTT.

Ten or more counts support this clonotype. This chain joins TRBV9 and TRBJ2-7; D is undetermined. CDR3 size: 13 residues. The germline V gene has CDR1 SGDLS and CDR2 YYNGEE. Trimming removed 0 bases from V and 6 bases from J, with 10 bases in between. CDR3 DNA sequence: TGTGCCAGCAGCGTAGAGGAAGTGGCCGAGCAGTACTTC. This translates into CASSVEEVAEQYF.

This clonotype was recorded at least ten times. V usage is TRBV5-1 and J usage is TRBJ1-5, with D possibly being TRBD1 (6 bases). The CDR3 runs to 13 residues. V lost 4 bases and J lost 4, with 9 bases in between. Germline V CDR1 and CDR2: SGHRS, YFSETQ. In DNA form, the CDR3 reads TGCGCCAGCAGCACCGGGACAAATCAGCCCCAGCATTTT. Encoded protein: CASSTGTNQPQHF.

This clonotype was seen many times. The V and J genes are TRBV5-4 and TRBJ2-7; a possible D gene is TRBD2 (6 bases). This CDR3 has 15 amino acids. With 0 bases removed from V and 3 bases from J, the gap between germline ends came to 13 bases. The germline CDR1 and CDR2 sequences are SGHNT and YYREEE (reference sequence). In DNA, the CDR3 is TGTGCCAGCAGCTTGGGGGGAGGCACCCGCTACGAGCAGTACTTC. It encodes CASSLGGGTRYEQYF.

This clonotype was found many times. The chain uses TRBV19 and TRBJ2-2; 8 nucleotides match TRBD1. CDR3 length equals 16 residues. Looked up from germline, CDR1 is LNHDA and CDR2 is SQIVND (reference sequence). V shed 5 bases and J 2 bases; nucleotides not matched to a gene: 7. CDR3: CASSQKTGVNTGELFF. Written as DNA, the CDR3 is TGTGCCAGTAGTCAGAAGACAGGGGTCAACACCGGGGAGCTGTTTTTT.

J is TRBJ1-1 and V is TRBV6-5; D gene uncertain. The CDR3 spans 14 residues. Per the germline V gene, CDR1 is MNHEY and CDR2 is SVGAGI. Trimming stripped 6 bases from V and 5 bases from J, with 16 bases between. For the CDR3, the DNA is TGTGCCAGCAGGAAAATGGGAGGTGGAACTGAAGCTTTCTTT. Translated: CASRKMGGGTEAFF.

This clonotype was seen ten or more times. The CDR3 sequence is CASRQSASGNNEQFF. The CDR3 coding sequence is TGTGCCAGCAGGCAGAGCGCTAGCGGTAACAATGAGCAGTTCTTC. This chain connects TRBV6-2 or TRBV6-3 to TRBJ2-1; 7 nucleotides agree with TRBD2. J lost 5 bases, V lost 6 bases, and 10 bases had no gene match. This CDR3 has 15 residues. Germline assignment: CDR1 MNHEY and CDR2 SVGEGT.

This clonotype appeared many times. CDR3 region: CASSRDGVLGPQHF. CDR3 in DNA: TGCGCCAGCAGCCGAGATGGTGTTTTGGGGCCCCAGCATTTT. V usage is TRBV4-1 and J usage is TRBJ1-5; D unresolved. Germline assignment: CDR1 MGHRA and CDR2 YSYEKL. The ends were cut back, 4 bases at V and 9 bases at J, with 16 bases in the middle. The CDR3 sequence is 14 residues long.

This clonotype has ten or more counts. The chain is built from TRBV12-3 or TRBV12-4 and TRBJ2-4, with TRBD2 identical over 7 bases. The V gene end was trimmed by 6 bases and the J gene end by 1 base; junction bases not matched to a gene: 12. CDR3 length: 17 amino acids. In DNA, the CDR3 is TGTGCCAGCAGCCTAAGGATGGGAGGGCTGGCCAAAAACATTCAGTACTTC. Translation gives CASSLRMGGLAKNIQYF.

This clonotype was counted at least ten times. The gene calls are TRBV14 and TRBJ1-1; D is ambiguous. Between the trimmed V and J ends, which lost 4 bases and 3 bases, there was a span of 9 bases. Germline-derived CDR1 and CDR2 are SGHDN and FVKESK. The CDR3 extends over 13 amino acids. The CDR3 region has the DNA TGTGCCAGCAGCCCACTCCGATACACTGAAGCTTTCTTT. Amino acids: CASSPLRYTEAFF. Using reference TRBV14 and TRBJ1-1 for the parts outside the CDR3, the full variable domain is EAGVTQFPSHSVIEKGQTVTLRCDPISGHDNLYWYRRVMGKEIKFLLHFVKESKQDESGMPNNRFLAERTGGTYSTLKVQPAELEDSGVYFCASSPLRYTEAFFGQGTRLTVV.

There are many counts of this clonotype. CDR3 nucleotide sequence: TGTGCCAGCTCACAGCTGGGCGGGAGCACAGATACGCAGTATTTT. It is translated as CASSQLGGSTDTQYF. This rearrangement joins TRBV18 to TRBJ2-3; perhaps TRBD2 as D (5 bases). This CDR3 comprises 15 residues. V was cut by 4 bases and J by 0 bases, with 11 bases left in between. Germline V gene sequence: CDR1 KGHSH, CDR2 LQKENI.

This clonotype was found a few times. The DNA of the CDR3 is TGCAGCGGTTTTAGGGATTACAATGAGCAGTTCTTC. This gives the protein CSGFRDYNEQFF. The chain joins TRBV29-1 to TRBJ2-1; D remains unclear. CDR1 is SQVTM and CDR2 is ANQGSEA in the germline V gene. Trimming took 7 bases from V and 4 from J, leaving 11 bases between them. The CDR3 spans 12 residues.

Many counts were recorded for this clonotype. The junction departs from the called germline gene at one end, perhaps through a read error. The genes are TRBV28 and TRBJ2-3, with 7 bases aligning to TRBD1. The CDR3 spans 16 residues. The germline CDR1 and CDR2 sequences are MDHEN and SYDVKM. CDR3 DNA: TGTGCCAGCAGTTTTCTGGGTTTAGGGGGCACAGATGCGCAGTATTTT. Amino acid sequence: CASSFLGLGGTDAQYF.

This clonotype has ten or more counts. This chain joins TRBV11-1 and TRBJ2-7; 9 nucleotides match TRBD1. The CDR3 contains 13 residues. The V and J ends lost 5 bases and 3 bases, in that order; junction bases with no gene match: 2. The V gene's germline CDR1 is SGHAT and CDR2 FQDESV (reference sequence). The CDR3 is CASSMGQGYEQYF. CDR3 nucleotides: TGTGCCAGCAGCATGGGACAGGGCTACGAGCAGTACTTC.

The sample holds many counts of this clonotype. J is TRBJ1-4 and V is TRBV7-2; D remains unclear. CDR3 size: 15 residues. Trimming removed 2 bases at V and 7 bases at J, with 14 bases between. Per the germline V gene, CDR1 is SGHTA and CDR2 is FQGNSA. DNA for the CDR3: TGTGCCAGCAGCTTAAGTGGGCCTAATACTGAAAAACTGTTTTTT. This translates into CASSLSGPNTEKLFF.

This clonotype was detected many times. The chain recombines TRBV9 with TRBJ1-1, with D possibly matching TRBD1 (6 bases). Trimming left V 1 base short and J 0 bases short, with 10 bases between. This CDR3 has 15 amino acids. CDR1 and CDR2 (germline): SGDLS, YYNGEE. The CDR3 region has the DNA TGTGCCAGCAGCGTACGGACAGCCATGAACACTGAAGCTTTCTTT. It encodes CASSVRTAMNTEAFF.

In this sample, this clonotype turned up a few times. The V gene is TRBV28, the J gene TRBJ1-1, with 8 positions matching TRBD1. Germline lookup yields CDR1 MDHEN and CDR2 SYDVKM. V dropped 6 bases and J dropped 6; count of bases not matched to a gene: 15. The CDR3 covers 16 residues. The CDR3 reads CASSLPGGAIGAEAFF. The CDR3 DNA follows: TGTGCCAGCAGCCTCCCAGGGGGCGCGATAGGGGCTGAAGCTTTCTTT.

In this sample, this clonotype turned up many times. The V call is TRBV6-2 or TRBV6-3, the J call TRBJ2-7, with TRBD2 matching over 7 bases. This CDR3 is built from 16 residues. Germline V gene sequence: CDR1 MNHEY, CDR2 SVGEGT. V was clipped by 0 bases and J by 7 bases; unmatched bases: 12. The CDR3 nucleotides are TGTGCCAGCAGTTACTCGGCTAGCGGAGACCCATTTGAGCAGTACTTC. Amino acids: CASSYSASGDPFEQYF.

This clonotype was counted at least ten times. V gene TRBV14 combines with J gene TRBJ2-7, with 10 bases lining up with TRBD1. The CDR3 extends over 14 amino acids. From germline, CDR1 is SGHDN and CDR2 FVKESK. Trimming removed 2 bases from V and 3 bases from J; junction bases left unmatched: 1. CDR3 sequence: CASSQWTGGYEQYF. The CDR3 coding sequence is TGTGCCAGCAGCCAATGGACAGGGGGCTACGAGCAGTACTTC.

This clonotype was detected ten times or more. The CDR3 DNA sequence: TGCGCCAGCAGCCAAGATCGAGGACGATTCTACGAGCAGTACTTC. Its protein is CASSQDRGRFYEQYF. The V and J genes are TRBV4-3 and TRBJ2-7; D remains unclear. Looked up from germline, CDR1 is LGHNA and CDR2 is YSLEER. Trimming took off 0 bases at V and 3 bases at J, with 12 bases between the two ends. CDR3 length equals 15 residues.

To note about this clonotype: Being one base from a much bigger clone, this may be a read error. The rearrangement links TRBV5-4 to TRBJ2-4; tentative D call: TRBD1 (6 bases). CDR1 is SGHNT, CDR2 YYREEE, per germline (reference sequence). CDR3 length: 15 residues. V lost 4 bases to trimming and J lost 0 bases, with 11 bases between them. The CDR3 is CASSPDRTAKNIQYF. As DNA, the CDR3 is TGTGCCAGCAGCCCCGACAGGACAGCCAAAAACATTCAGTACTTC.

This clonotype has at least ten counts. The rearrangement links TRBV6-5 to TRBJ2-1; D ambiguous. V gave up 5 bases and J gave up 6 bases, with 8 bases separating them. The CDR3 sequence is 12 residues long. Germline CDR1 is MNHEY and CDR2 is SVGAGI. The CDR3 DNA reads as TGTGCCAGCAGTCGGGTGACCAATGAGCAGTTCTTC. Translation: CASSRVTNEQFF.

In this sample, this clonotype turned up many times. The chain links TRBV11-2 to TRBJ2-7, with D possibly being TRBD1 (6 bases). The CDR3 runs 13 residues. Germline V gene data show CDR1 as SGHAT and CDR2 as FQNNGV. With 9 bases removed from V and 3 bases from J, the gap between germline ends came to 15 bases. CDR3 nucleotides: TGTGCCAGTACGGGACACTCGTACTACGAGCAGTACTTC. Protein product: CASTGHSYYEQYF.

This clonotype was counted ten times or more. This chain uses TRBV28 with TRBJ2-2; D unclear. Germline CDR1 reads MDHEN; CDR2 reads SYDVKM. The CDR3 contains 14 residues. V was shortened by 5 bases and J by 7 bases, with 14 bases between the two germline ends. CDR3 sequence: CASSTPAVGGELFF. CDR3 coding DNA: TGTGCCAGCAGTACCCCCGCGGTCGGCGGGGAGCTGTTTTTT.

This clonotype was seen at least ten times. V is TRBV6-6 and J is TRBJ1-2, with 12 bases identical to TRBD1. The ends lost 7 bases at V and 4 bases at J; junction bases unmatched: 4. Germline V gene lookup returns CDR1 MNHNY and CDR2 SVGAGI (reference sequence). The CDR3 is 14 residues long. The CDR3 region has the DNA TGTGCCAGCACCCCGGGACAGGGGGCCTATGGCTACACCTTC. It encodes CASTPGQGAYGYTF.

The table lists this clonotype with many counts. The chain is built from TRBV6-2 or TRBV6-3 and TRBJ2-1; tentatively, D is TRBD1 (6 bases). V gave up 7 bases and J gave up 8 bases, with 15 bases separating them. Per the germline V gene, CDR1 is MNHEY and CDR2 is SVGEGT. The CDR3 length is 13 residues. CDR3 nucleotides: TGTGCCAGCACCCGGCAGGGGTTCGATGAGCAGTTCTTC. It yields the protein CASTRQGFDEQFF.